This entry features one T cell receptor (beta chain) sequence. Its antigen is unidentified. The V gene's germline CDR1 is DFQATT and CDR2 SNEGSKA (reference sequence). This CDR3 contains 12 residues. V was clipped by 3 bases and J by 9 bases, with 14 bases between them. These data belong to a study of response to subunit inactivated influenza vaccine. Study-wide results and caveats: That few new T cells are recruited by each seasonal influenza vaccination was the authors' suggestion.

TCRdb ran MiXCR on the RT-PCR reads and lists one entry per CDR3 protein. The data show roughly 570,000 distinct CDR3 sequences, with about 15% seen just once and over 8.5% held by the top ten. This chain connects TRBV20-1 to TRBJ1-2; D is undetermined. This sequence originates from a man aged 50 to 60 who received an inactivated influenza vaccine. The specimen was PBMCs from blood, collected 11 to 12 days after vaccination. CDR3 DNA: TGCAGTGCTAGGGACCGTACAATTAGCTACACCTTC. It translates to CSARDRTISYTF.